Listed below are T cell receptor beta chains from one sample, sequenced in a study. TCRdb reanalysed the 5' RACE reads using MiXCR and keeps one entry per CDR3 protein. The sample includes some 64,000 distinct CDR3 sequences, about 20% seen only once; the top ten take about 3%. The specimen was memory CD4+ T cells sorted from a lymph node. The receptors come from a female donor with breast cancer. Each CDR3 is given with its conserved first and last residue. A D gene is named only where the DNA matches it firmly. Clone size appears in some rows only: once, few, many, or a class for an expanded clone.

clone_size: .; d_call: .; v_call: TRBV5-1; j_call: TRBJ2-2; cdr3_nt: TGCGCCAGCACGAAGAACGCCGGGGAGCTGTTTTTT; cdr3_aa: CASTKNAGELFF
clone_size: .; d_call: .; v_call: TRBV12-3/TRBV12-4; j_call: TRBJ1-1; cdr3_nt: TGTGCCAGCAGTTCCCAACAGTACACTGAAGCTTTCTTT; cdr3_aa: CASSSQQYTEAFF
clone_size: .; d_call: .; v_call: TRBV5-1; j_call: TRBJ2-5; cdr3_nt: TGCGCCAGCAGATTCGGATCAGTTGAAGAGACCCAGTACTTC; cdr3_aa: CASRFGSVEETQYF
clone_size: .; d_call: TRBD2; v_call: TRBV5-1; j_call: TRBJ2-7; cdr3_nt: TGCGCCAGCAGCTTGACTAGCGGGGTCTACGAGCAGTACTTC; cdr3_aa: CASSLTSGVYEQYF
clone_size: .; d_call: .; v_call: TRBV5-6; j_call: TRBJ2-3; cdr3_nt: TGTGCCAGCAGCTTGGGGGGATCGAGGTGGACAGATACGCAGTATTTT; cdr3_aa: CASSLGGSRWTDTQYF
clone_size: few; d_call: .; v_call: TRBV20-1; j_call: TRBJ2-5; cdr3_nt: TGCAGTGCTAGATTCCAGGGGAGGGTACAAGAGACCCAGTACTTC; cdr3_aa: CSARFQGRVQETQYF
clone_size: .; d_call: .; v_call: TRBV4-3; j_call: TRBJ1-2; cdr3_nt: TGCGCCAGCAGCCAAGAGCGGGACGGTCTCTATGGCTACACCTTC; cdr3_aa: CASSQERDGLYGYTF
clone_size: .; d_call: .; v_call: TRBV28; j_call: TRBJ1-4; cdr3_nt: TGTGCCAGCAGCCCCGCGGGACACTTTAATGAAAAACTGTTTTTT; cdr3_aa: CASSPAGHFNEKLFF
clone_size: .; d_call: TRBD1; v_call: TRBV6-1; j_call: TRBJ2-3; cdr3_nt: TGTGCCAGCAGCCGAGTCGGACAGGGCGCAGATACGCAGTATTTT; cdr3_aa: CASSRVGQGADTQYF
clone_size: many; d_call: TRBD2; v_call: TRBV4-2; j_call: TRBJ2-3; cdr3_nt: TGTGCCAGCAGCCAAGACGCAAGCGGGGTGATGTCCACAGATACGCAGTATTTT; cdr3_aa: CASSQDASGVMSTDTQYF
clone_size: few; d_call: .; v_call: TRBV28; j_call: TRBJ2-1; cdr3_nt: TGTGCCAGCAGTAGTGGGGCTAGCAGACGCAATGAGCAGTTCTTC; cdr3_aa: CASSSGASRRNEQFF
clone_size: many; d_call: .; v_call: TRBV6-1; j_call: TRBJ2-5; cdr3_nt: TGTGCCAGCAGTGAAAGGGCACGGCAAGAGACCCAGTACTTC; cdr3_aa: CASSERARQETQYF
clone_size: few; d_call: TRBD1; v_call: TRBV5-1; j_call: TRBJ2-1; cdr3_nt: TGCGCCAGCAGCAGAGGGACAGGGGATGGCGAGCAGTTCTTC; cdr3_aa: CASSRGTGDGEQFF
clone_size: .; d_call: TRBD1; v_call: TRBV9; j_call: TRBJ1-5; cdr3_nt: TGTGCCAGCAGCCCTGGGACAGTAAATCAGCCCCAGCATTTT; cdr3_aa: CASSPGTVNQPQHF
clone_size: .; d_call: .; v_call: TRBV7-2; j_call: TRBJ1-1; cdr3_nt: TGTGCCAGCAGCTTATACAGCCAGAACACTGAAGCTTTCTTT; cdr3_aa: CASSLYSQNTEAFF
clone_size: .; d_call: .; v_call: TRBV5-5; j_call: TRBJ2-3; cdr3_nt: TGTGCCAGCAGCGCTAGGCTTCCAGATACGCAGTATTTT; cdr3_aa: CASSARLPDTQYF
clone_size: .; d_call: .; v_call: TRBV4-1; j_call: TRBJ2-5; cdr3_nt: TGCGCCAGCAGCCAACTCGGGGGGACCCAGTACTTC; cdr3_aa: CASSQLGGTQYF
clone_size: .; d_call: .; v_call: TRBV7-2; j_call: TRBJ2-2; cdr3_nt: TGTGCCAGCAGCTCCGAGGGGGGTACTAACACCGGGGAGCTGTTTTTT; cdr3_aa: CASSSEGGTNTGELFF
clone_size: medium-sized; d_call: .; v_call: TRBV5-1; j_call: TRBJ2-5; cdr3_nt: TGCGCCAGCAGCTTGGACCAAGAGACCCAGTACTTC; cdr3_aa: CASSLDQETQYF
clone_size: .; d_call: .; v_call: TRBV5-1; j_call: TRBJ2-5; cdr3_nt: TGCGCCAGCAGCTTGTCCGCTCAAACGACTGAGACCCAGTACTTC; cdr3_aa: CASSLSAQTTETQYF
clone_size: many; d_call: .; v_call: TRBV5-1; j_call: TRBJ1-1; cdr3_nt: TGCGCCAGCAGCTTGGCGACGGCTAACACTGAAGCTTTCTTT; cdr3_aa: CASSLATANTEAFF
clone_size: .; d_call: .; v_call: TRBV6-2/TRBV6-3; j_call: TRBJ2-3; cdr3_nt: TGTGCCAGCACTGGGCGGAGCCCCCCAGATACGCAGTATTTT; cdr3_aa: CASTGRSPPDTQYF
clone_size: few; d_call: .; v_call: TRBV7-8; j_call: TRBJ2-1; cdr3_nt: TGTGCCAGCAGTCCACTCACTAGTGGGTTGTATGAGCAGTTCTTC; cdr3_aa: CASSPLTSGLYEQFF
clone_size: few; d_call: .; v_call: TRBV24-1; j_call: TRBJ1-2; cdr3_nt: TGTGCCACCAGTTTGGCAACAGCTAACTATGGCTACACCTTC; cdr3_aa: CATSLATANYGYTF
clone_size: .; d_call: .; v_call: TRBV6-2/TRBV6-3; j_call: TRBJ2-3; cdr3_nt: TGTGCCAGCAGTTACATGGAGGCAGATACGCAGTATTTT; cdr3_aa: CASSYMEADTQYF
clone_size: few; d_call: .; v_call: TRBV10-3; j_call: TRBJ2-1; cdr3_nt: TGTGCCATCAGTCAAGCCCTCACAGGATCTGAGCAGTTCTTC; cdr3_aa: CAISQALTGSEQFF
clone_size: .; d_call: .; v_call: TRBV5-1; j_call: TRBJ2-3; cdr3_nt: TGCGCCAGCAGCTTGGATGGGGCAATCAATCAGCCCCAGTATTTT; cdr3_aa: CASSLDGAINQPQYF
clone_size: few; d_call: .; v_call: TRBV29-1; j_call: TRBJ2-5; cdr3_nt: TGCAGCGTTGACGACAGCTTGACGGAGACCCAGTACTTC; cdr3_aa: CSVDDSLTETQYF
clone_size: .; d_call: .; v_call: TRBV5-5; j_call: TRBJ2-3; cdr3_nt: TGTGCCAGCAGCTTCGGGGTAATCACAGATACGCAGTATTTT; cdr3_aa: CASSFGVITDTQYF
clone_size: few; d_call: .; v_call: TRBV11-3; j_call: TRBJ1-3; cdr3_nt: TGTGCCAGCAGCCCTCCTAATTATCGGACGGTGAGCTCTGGAAACACCATATATTTT; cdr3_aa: CASSPPNYRTVSSGNTIYF
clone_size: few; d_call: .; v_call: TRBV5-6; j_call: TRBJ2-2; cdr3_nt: TGTGCCAGCAGCCCCGCCGGGTGGGGAACCGGGGAGCTGTTTTTT; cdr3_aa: CASSPAGWGTGELFF
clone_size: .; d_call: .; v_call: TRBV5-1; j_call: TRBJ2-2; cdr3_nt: TGTGCCAGCAGCTTGGGCCGGGCCGGGGAGCTGTTTTTT; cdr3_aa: CASSLGRAGELFF
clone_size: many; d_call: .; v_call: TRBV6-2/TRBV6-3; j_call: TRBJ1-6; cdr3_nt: TGTGCCAGCAGTCACAATTCACCCCTCCACTTT; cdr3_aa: CASSHNSPLHF
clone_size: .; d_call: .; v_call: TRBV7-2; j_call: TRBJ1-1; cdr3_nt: TGTGCCAGCAGCTCCTCTATCCAGGGCACTGAAGCTTTCTTT; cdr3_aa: CASSSSIQGTEAFF
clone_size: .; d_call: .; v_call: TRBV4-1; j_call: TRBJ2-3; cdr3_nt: TGCGCCAGCAGCCGGCAGGGAACAGATACGCAGTATTTT; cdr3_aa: CASSRQGTDTQYF
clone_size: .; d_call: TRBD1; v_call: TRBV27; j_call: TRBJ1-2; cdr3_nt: TGTGCCAGCAGCCGACAGGGTTGGGATGGCTACACCTTC; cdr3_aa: CASSRQGWDGYTF
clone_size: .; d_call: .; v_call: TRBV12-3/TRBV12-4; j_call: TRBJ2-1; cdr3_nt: TGTGCCAGCAGCTTGCCCCTAAATGAGCAGTTCTTC; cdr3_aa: CASSLPLNEQFF
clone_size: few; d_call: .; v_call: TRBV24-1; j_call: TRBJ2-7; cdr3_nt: TGTGCCACCATATCGGGAGACCCATACGAGCAGTACTTC; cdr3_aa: CATISGDPYEQYF
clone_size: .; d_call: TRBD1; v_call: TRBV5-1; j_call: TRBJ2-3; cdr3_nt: TGCGCCAGCAGCTACGAGAGGGGGCGCGTGCAGTATTTT; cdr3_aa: CASSYERGRVQYF
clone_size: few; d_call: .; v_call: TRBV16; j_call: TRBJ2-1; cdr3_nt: TGTGCCAGCAGCCAAGGCGGACGGGGTAACAATGAGCAGTTCTTC; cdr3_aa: CASSQGGRGNNEQFF
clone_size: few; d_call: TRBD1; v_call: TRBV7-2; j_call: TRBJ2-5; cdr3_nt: TGTGCCAGCAGCTTAGTGGGGACAGCTAAAGAGACCCAGTACTTC; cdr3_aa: CASSLVGTAKETQYF
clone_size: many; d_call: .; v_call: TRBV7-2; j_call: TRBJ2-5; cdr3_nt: TGTGCCAGCAGCTTAGCGCCTCATACCCAGTACTTC; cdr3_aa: CASSLAPHTQYF
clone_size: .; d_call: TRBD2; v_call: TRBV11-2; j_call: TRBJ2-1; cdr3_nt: TGTGCCAGCAGCTTAATTAGCGGGAGGGCCCGGGATGAGCAGTTCTTC; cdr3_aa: CASSLISGRARDEQFF
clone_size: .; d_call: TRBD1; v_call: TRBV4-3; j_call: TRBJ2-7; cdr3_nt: TGCGCCAGCAGCCAAGATTTAGAGGGGGCTGGAGAGCAGTACTTC; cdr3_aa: CASSQDLEGAGEQYF
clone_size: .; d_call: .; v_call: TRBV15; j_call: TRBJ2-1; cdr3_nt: TGTGCCACCAGGGACTACCGGCGGGACAATGAGCAGTTCTTC; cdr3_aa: CATRDYRRDNEQFF
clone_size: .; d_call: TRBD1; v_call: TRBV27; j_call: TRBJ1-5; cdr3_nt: TGTGCCAGCAGTTCCATGACACAGGGGTCGGGCAATCAGCCCCAGCATTTT; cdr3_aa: CASSSMTQGSGNQPQHF
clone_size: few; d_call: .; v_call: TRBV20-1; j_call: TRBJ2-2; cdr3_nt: TGCAGTGCTAGAGATCACCTCGGACAGTTAACCGGGGAGCTGTTTTTT; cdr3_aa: CSARDHLGQLTGELFF
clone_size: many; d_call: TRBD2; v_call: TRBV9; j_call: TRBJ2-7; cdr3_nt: TGTGCCAGCACACCGGGACTAGCGGGGTACGAGCAGTACTTC; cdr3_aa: CASTPGLAGYEQYF
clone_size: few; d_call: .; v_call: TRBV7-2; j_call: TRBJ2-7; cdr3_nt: TGTGCCAGCAGCCCACGGGCGAGGTATGGCGAGCAGTACTTC; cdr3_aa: CASSPRARYGEQYF
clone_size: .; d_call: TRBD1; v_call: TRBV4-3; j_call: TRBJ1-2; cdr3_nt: TGCGCCAGCAGCCAACAACAGGGGGCCCATGGCTACACCTTC; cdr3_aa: CASSQQQGAHGYTF
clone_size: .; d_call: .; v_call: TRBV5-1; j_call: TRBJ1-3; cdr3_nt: TGCGCCAGCAGCCTGATGGACTCCCGGGCGGGAAACACCATATATTTT; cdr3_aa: CASSLMDSRAGNTIYF
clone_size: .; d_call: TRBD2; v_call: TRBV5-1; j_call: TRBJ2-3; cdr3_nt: TGCGCCAGCAGCCCGACTAGCGCTACTAGCACAGATACGCAGTATTTT; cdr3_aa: CASSPTSATSTDTQYF
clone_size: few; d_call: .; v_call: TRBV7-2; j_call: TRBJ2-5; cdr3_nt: TGTGCCAGCAGCTATACGGACTCCGCCCAGTACTTC; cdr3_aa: CASSYTDSAQYF
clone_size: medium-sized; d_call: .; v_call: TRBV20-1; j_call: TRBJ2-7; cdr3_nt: TGCAGTGCTCCACTACCCTCTTCCTACGAGCAGTACTTC; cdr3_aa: CSAPLPSSYEQYF
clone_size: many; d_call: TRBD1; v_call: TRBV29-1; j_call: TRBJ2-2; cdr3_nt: TGCAGCGTCGGGACAGGGCCTTATGACACCGGGGAGCTGTTTTTT; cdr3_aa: CSVGTGPYDTGELFF
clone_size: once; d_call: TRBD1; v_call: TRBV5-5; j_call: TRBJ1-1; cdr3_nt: TGTGCCAGCAGCTCGACAGGGAACTTCATTACTACCCACACTGAAGCTTTCTTT; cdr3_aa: CASSSTGNFITTHTEAFF
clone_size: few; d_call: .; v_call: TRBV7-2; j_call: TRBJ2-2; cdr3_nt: TGTGCCAGCAGAGGCCCCAGGGGGGGCACCGGGGAGCTGTTTTTT; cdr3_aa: CASRGPRGGTGELFF
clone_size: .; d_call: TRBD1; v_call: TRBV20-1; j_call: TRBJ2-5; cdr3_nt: TGCAGTGCGAGAGGACAGGGGGCTTGGGAGGCCCAGTACTTC; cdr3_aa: CSARGQGAWEAQYF
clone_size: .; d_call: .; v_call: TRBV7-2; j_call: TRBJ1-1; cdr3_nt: TGTGCCACGTTCAGGGGTCTCGTTTTAGGTGAAGCTTTCTTT; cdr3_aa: CATFRGLVLGEAFF